This T cell receptor (beta chain) was retrieved from a study of a mutant IDH1 vaccine in newly diagnosed glioma. Overall study context: Treated patients had a mean age of about 40 years and a roughly 60% male, approximately 38% female split. Pretreatment consisted of radiotherapy, temozolomide, or both, with most receiving both.

V trimming: 5 bases; J trimming: 2 bases; junction bases outside the gene matches: 4. The CDR3 has 14 residues. Germline CDR1 is SNHLY and CDR2 is FYNNEI. Time point denoted: baseline, week 1 (first vaccination visit). Treatment of the sample: pre-vaccination baseline after standard-of-care therapy. About this clone: What it binds is not known.

Findings and caveats of the study: Pseudoprogression apparently lacked any relation to changes in top peripheral T cell clonotypes.

Using immunoSEQ multiplex PCR, the repertoire was profiled, and TCRdb retains in-frame clones only, with some absent. Here the sample spans some 67,000 clones, about 86% being singletons. This specimen consisted of peripheral blood mononuclear cells (PBMCs), obtained from a glioma patient treated with radiotherapy, temozolomide or both. The TCR comes from a woman between 18 and 29 years old with glioma. Some clones in this sample may be carry-over from other donors' samples. The V and J genes are TRBV2 and TRBJ2-3, with 7 bases lining up with TRBD1. CDR3 in DNA: TGTGCCAGCAGTTCGCAGGGGGACACAGATACGCAGTATTTT. The encoded protein is CASSSQGDTDTQYF.